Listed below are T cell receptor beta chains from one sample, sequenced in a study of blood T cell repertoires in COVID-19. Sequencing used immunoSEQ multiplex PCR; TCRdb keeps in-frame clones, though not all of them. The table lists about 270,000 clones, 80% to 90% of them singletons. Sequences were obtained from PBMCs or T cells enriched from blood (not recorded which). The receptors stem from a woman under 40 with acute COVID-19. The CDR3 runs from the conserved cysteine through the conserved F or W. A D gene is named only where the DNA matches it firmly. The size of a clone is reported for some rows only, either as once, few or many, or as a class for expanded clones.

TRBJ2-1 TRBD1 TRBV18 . CASSPGTGPGEQFF TGTGCCAGCTCACCCGGGACAGGGCCGGGGGAGCAGTTCTTC
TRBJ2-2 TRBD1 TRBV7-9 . CASSDFPGQGSNTGELFF TGTGCCAGCAGCGACTTCCCGGGACAGGGATCGAACACCGGGGAGCTGTTTTTT
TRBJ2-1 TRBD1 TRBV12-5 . CASGSSGTGGDNEQFF TGTGCTAGTGGTTCCTCCGGGACAGGGGGCGACAATGAGCAGTTCTTC
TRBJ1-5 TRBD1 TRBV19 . CASSRVDRVNQPQHF TGTGCCAGTAGTAGGGTCGACAGGGTCAATCAGCCCCAGCATTTT
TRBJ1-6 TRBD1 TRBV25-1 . CASGGQYNSPLHF TGTGCCAGCGGGGGACAGTATAATTCACCCCTCCACTTT
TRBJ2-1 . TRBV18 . CASSPPLALDEQFF TGTGCCAGCTCACCACCCCTAGCGCTGGATGAGCAGTTCTTC
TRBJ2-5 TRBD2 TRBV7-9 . CASSPIVLSGSGETQYF TGTGCCAGCAGCCCAATAGTCCTTAGCGGGAGTGGGGAGACCCAGTACTTC
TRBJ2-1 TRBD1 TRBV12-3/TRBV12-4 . CASSPGTGPKQFF TGTGCCAGCAGTCCGGGGACAGGACCTAAGCAGTTCTTC
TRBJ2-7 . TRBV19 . CASSIETGRNYEQYF TGTGCCAGTAGTATAGAAACAGGCCGGAACTACGAGCAGTACTTC
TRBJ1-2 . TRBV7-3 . CASSSPTGGGYTF TGTGCCAGCAGCTCTCCTACCGGCGGGGGCTACACCTTC
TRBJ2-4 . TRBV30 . CAWSSGNSVDIQYF TGTGCCTGGAGTTCAGGGAATTCGGTGGACATTCAGTACTTC
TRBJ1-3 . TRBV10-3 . CAISGEGNLVSGNTIYF TGTGCCATCAGTGGAGAAGGAAACCTAGTCTCTGGAAACACCATATATTTT
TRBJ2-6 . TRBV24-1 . CATSDPGTGANVLTF TGTGCCACCAGTGATCCGGGTACCGGGGCCAACGTCCTGACTTTC
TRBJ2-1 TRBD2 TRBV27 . CASSFGLEPHEQFF TGTGCCAGCAGTTTCGGACTAGAACCACATGAGCAGTTCTTC
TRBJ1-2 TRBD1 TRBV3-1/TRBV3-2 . CASSQSYLGTGVRGYTF TGTGCCAGCAGCCAATCTTATCTGGGGACAGGAGTTCGCGGCTACACCTTC
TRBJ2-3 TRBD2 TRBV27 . CASIGGRGADTQYF TGTGCCAGCATCGGCGGGAGAGGGGCAGATACGCAGTATTTT
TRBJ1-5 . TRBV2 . CASQGTDSNQPQHF TGTGCCAGCCAGGGGACGGATAGCAATCAGCCCCAGCATTTT
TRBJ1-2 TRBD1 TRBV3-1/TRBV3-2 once CASSQDIGGQGDGYTF TGTGCCAGCAGCCAAGACATAGGGGGACAGGGGGATGGCTACACCTTC
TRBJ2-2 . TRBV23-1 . CASSRWQYQRFYTGELFF TGCGCCAGCAGTCGCTGGCAGTATCAGCGATTTTACACCGGGGAGCTGTTTTTT
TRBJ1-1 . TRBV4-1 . CASSPHKNTEAFF TGCGCCAGCAGCCCTCACAAGAACACTGAAGCTTTCTTT
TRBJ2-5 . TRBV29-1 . CSVEGQSRQETQYF TGCAGCGTTGAAGGCCAAAGCCGCCAAGAGACCCAGTACTTC
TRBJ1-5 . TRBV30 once CAWSEGGYQPQHF TGTGCCTGGAGTGAGGGGGGGTATCAGCCCCAGCATTTT
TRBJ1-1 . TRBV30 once CAWSVQENTEAFF TGTGCCTGGAGTGTACAGGAGAACACTGAAGCTTTCTTT
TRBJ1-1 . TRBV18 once CASSENRDRAAFF TGTGCCAGCTCCGAGAACAGGGATCGAGCTGCTTTCTTT
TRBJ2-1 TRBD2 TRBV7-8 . CASSLLAGAHNEQFF TGTGCCAGCAGCTTACTAGCGGGAGCTCACAATGAGCAGTTCTTC
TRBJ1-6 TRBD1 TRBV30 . CAWSERTGAKSPLHF TGTGCCTGGAGCGAGAGGACAGGGGCTAAATCACCCCTCCACTTT
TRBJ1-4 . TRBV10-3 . CAISEAENEKLFF TGTGCCATCAGTGAAGCGGAGAATGAAAAACTGTTTTTT
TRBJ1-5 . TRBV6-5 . CASRTRGQGNQPQHF TGTGCCAGCAGAACAAGGGGCCAGGGCAATCAGCCCCAGCATTTT
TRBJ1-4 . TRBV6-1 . CASSEAPQATNEKLFF TGTGCCAGCAGTGAAGCGCCGCAGGCAACTAATGAAAAACTGTTTTTT
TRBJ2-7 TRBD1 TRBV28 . CASSSLNRGLDEQYF TGTGCCAGCAGTTCGCTCAACAGGGGGCTCGACGAGCAGTACTTC
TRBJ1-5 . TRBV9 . CASSVGGIDNQPQHF TGTGCCAGCAGCGTAGGAGGGATTGACAATCAGCCCCAGCATTTT
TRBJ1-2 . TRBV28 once CASSFNSGGTGYTF TGTGCCAGCAGTTTTAATTCGGGGGGAACTGGCTACACCTTC
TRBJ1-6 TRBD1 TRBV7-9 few CASSSSQVTGTANNSPLHF TGTGCCAGCAGCTCCTCCCAAGTTACAGGGACAGCAAATAATTCACCCCTCCACTTT
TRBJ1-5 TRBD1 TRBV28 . CASSLQSRGARSNQPQHF TGTGCCAGCAGTTTACAATCCAGGGGGGCGCGAAGCAATCAGCCCCAGCATTTT
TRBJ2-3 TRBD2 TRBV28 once CASSSLLAGGYPYTDTQYF TGTGCCAGCAGTTCGTTACTAGCGGGAGGGTATCCATACACAGATACGCAGTATTTT
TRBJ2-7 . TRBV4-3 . CASSQGTVPSYEQYF TGCGCCAGCAGCCAAGGCACAGTACCTTCCTACGAGCAGTACTTC
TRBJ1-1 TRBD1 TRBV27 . CASISGVGGEAFF TGTGCCAGCATCTCAGGGGTAGGGGGCGAAGCTTTCTTT
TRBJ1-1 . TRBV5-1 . CASSLAPAGAGTEAFF TGCGCCAGCAGCTTGGCTCCGGCTGGGGCGGGGACTGAAGCTTTCTTT
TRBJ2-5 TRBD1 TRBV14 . CASSRFGTGGRETQYF TGTGCCAGCAGCCGTTTCGGGACAGGGGGCCGAGAGACCCAGTACTTC
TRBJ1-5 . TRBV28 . CASTASIQPQHF TGTGCCAGCACCGCGAGCATTCAGCCCCAGCATTTT
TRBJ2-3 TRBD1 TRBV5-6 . CASSHRTGGTPGTDTQYF TGTGCCAGCAGCCACAGGACAGGGGGCACCCCGGGCACAGATACGCAGTATTTT
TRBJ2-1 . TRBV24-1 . CATSDPQGLNEQFF TGTGCCACCAGTGATCCGCAGGGTTTAAATGAGCAGTTCTTC
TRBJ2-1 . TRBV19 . CASPGSSSYNEQFF TGTGCCAGCCCGGGATCCAGCTCCTACAATGAGCAGTTCTTC
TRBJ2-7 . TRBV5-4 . CASSLERYDSYEQYF TGTGCCAGCAGCTTGGAGAGATATGATTCCTACGAGCAGTACTTC
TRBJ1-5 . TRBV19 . CASRPNRNSNQPQHF TGTGCCAGTAGGCCCAACAGAAATAGCAATCAGCCCCAGCATTTT